These 10 T cell receptor beta chains originate from one sample sequenced in a study of T-cell reconstitution after alpha-beta-depleted transplantation in children. Preparing the TCRbeta library involved the use of unique molecular identifiers. In TCRdb, the PCR reads were re-called with MiXCR into one record per CDR3 protein. The table records 75,000 to 90,000 distinct CDR3 sequences, around 14% of them present only once. Sequences were derived from PBMCs, mostly from graft donor cells, sampled 180 days after TCRalphabeta/CD19-depleted stem cell transplant. Receptors were obtained from a male patient aged 2-15 years who had a stem cell transplant for acute lymphoblastic leukemia, so the T cells may come from the graft donor.

Only a few counts were recorded for this clonotype. The chain combines TRBV5-1 with TRBJ1-2, with a weak D call TRBD1 (5 bases). The CDR3 has 17 residues. Trimming took off 4 bases at V and 1 base at J, with 20 bases between the two ends. Germline lookup yields CDR1 SGHRS and CDR2 YFSETQ. CDR3 protein: CASSRGSQLTYNYGYTF. In DNA, the CDR3 is TGCGCCAGCAGCCGGGGGAGTCAGCTAACCTATAACTATGGCTACACCTTC.

V gene TRBV7-6 combines with J gene TRBJ1-1; 8 bases align to TRBD1. Germline values: CDR1 SGHVS, CDR2 FNYEAQ. The CDR3 is 16 residues long. Unmatched junction bases numbered 12, after V lost 5 bases and J lost 4 bases. Here the CDR3 reads CASSNTQFDRGTEAFF. CDR3 in DNA: TGTGCCAGCAGCAATACACAGTTCGACAGGGGCACTGAAGCTTTCTTT.

This clonotype has a handful of counts. V usage is TRBV5-5 and J usage is TRBJ2-2, with a tentative D call TRBD2 (5 bases). The germline V gene encodes CDR1 SGHKS and CDR2 YYEKEE (reference sequence). V dropped 1 base and J dropped 5 bases, with 12 bases sitting between them. The length of the CDR3 is 15 residues. CDR3 in amino acids: CASSLPPRRTGELFF. CDR3 nucleotide sequence: TGTGCCAGCAGCTTGCCCCCTAGGAGGACCGGGGAGCTGTTTTTT.

This clonotype has a handful of counts. The chain recombines TRBV7-2 with TRBJ2-2; no clear D. The CDR3 extends over 13 amino acids. V lost 2 bases and J 6 bases, leaving 7 bases between the germline ends. Germline V gene sequence: CDR1 SGHTA, CDR2 FQGNSA. CDR3 residues: CASSLRRPGELFF. In DNA form, the CDR3 reads TGTGCCAGCAGCTTAAGGCGACCCGGGGAGCTGTTTTTT.

This clonotype showed up just a few times. This chain joins TRBV7-6 and TRBJ2-5; 11 nucleotides agree with TRBD1. The CDR3 runs 16 residues. Per germline, CDR1 SGHVS and CDR2 FNYEAQ. V shed 5 bases and J 5 bases; nucleotides not matched to a gene: 10. The CDR3 loop reads CASSPFGTGGRETQYF. For the CDR3, the DNA is TGTGCCAGCAGCCCGTTCGGGACAGGGGGTAGGGAGACCCAGTACTTC.

V usage is TRBV4-2 and J usage is TRBJ2-7; TRBD2 is a possible D gene (6 bases). V gave up 0 bases and J gave up 3 bases, with 21 bases separating them. From germline, CDR1 is LGHNA and CDR2 YNFKEQ. This CDR3 spans 18 amino acids. CDR3 protein: CASSQDGIDAGKVYEQYF. In DNA form, the CDR3 reads TGTGCCAGCAGCCAAGATGGGATAGATGCGGGAAAAGTCTACGAGCAGTACTTC.

The V call is TRBV7-9, the J call TRBJ2-7, with D tentatively TRBD1 (5 bases). Trimming cost V 3 bases and J 13 bases, with 19 bases left between them. The CDR3 is 13 residues long. CDR1 and CDR2 (germline): SEHNR, FQNEAQ (reference sequence). CDR3 in DNA: TGTGCCAGCAGCTTCAGTGGGGCGGATGGAAATTACTTC. This translates into CASSFSGADGNYF.

There are many counts of this clonotype. This chain links TRBV12-3 or TRBV12-4 with TRBJ2-5, with D unclear. This CDR3 spans 14 amino acids. Trimming left V 3 bases short and J 7 bases short, with 15 bases between. In DNA form, the CDR3 reads TGTGCCAGCAGTTTGTCGGCTAAAGTAGGGACCCAGTACTTC. Residues: CASSLSAKVGTQYF.

This clonotype was detected only a few times. The rearrangement joins TRBV9 to TRBJ2-4; D perhaps matches TRBD1 (6 bases). Per the germline V gene, CDR1 is SGDLS and CDR2 is YYNGEE. The CDR3 contains 14 residues. The V and J ends lost 0 bases and 6 bases respectively, with 10 bases between them. CDR3 sequence (DNA): TGTGCCAGCAGCGTAGGGGGGCTAGCAAACATTCAGTACTTC. Translation: CASSVGGLANIQYF.

This clonotype has only a few counts. This sequence joins TRBV11-2 and TRBJ2-1; perhaps D is TRBD1 or TRBD2 (6 bases each). CDR3 size: 15 residues. Trimming left V 1 base short and J 7 bases short, with 14 bases between. The germline CDR1 and CDR2 sequences are SGHAT and FQNNGV. In DNA, the CDR3 is TGTGCCAGCAGCTTAGCCCGGGGGCTGTTTAATGAGCAGTTCTTC. Residues: CASSLARGLFNEQFF.